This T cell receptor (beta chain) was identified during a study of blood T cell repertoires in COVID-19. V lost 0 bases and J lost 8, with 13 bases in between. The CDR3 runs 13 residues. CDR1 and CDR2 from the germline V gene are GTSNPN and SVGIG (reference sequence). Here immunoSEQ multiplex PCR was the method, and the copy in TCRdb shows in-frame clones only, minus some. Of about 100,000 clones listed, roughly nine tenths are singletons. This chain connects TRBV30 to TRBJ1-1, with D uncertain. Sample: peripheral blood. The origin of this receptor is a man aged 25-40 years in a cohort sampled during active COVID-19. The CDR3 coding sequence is TGTGCCTGGAGTGTTCTGGTCGATACAGAAGCTTTCTTT. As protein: CAWSVLVDTEAFF.